These T cell receptor beta chains were read from a single sample in a study of T-cell reconstitution after alpha-beta-depleted transplantation in children. TCRdb reprocessed the PCR reads with MiXCR, giving one entry per CDR3 protein. The table has almost 500,000 distinct CDR3 sequences, approximately 10% seen once. Here the sequenced sample was PBMCs, taken before TCRalphabeta/CD19-depleted stem cell transplant. The source of these receptors is a child aged 2 to 9 with inherited bone marrow failure, due to receive a stem cell transplant. Each CDR3 is given with its conserved first and last residue.

>TRBJ2-3|TRBV7-1
CASRPRVGGKDTQYF
>TRBJ2-3|TRBV3-1
CASSQETSGRPGDTQYF
>TRBJ1-3|TRBV11-2
CASSLGTGPISGNNIYF
>TRBJ1-3|TRBV5-1
CASSVTGTGNTIYF
>TRBJ2-7|TRBV12-5
CASGPTSGSYEQYF
>TRBJ2-1|TRBV6-5
CASGRPGNEQFF
>TRBJ2-1|TRBV7-9
CASSLARQGADEQFF
>TRBJ1-5|TRBV5-6
CASSLRQTPLQPQHF
>TRBJ1-2|TRBV27
CASSPLTLNYGYTF
>TRBJ2-5|TRBV20-1
CSAPIGETQYF
>TRBJ1-1|TRBV29-1
CSVEDDGEGNTEAFF
>TRBJ1-1|TRBV7-7
CASSPGQLTEAFF
>TRBJ1-1|TRBV12-3/TRBV12-4
CASGRELLQAFF
>TRBJ1-5|TRBV30
CAWSGQGGQPQHF
>TRBJ2-1|TRBV7-9
CASSFPPLAVNNEQFF
>TRBJ2-1|TRBV7-8
CASSPDRAVEQFF